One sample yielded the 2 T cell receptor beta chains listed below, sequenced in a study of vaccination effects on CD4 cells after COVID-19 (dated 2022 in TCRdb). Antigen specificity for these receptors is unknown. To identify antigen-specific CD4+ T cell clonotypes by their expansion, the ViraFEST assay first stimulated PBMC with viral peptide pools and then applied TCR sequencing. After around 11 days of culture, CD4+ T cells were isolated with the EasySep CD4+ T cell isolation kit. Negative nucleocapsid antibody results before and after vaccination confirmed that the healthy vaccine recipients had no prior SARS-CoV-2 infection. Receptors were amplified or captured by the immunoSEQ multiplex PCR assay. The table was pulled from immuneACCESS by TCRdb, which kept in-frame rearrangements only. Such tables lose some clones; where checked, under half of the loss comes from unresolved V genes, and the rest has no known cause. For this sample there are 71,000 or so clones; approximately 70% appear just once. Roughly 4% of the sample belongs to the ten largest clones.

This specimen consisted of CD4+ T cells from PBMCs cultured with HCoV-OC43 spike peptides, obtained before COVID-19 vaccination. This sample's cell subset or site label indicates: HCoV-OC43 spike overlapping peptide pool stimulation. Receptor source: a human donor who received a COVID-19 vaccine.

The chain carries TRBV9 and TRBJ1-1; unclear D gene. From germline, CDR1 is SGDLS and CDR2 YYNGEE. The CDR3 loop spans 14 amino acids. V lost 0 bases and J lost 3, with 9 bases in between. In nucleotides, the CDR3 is TGTGCCAGCAGCGTAGAGAGCAGATACACTGAAGCTTTCTTT. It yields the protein CASSVESRYTEAFF.

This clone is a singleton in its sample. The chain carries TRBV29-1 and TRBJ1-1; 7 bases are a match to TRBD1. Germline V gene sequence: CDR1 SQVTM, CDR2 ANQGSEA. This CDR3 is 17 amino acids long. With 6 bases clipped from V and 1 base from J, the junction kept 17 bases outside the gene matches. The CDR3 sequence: CSVESQGWTGQNTEAFF. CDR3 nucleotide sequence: TGCAGCGTCGAATCCCAGGGGTGGACAGGACAGAACACTGAAGCTTTCTTT.